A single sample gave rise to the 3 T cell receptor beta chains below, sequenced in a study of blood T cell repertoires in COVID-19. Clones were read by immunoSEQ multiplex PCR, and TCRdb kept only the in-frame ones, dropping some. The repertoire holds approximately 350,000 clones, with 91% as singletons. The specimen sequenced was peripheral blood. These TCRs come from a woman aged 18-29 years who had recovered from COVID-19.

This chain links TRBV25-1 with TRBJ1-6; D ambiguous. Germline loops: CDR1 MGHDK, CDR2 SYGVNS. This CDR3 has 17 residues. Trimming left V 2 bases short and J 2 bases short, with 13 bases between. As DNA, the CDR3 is TGTGCCAGCAGTGAAAGCGAAGCTACCGCCTATAATTCACCCCTCCACTTT. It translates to CASSESEATAYNSPLHF.

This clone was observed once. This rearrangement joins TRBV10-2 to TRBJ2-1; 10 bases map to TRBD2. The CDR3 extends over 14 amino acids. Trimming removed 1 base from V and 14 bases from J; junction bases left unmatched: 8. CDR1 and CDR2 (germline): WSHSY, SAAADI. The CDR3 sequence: CASSEWVSGRAEFF. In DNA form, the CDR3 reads TGCGCCAGCAGTGAGTGGGTAAGCGGGAGGGCCGAGTTCTTC.

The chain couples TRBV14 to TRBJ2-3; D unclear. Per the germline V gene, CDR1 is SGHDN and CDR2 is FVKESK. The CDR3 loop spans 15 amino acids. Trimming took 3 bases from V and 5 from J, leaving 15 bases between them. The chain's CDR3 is CASSQRPRGRDTQYF. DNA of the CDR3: TGTGCCAGCAGCCAGCGGCCCCGAGGTCGAGATACGCAGTATTTT.